A selection of T cell receptor beta chains follows, all from one sample in a study of T cell responses to AZD1222 COVID-19 vaccine. Produced via immunoSEQ multiplex PCR; TCRdb's table is partial and in-frame only. The table records roughly 67,000 clones, about nine tenths of them present only once. The sample consisted of peripheral blood, taken on day 0 of AZD1222 vaccination. The receptors come from an adult in good health. Both conserved end residues are part of each CDR3. The D gene is left open where the match is weak. Size is omitted from some rows. Given values are once, few, many or a class for expanded clones.

D	length	size	V	J	DNA	CDR3
.	13	.	TRBV19	TRBJ1-1	TGTGGCGCTAGAGACATAATGAACACTGAAGCTTTCTTT	CGARDIMNTEAFF
TRBD2	13	.	TRBV28	TRBJ2-1	TGTGCCCACGGGACTAGCGGGTACAATGAGCAGTTCTTC	CAHGTSGYNEQFF
.	13	.	TRBV18	TRBJ1-1	TGTGCCAGCTCACCACAGTACGAGGCTGAAGCTTTCTTT	CASSPQYEAEAFF
.	16	.	TRBV12-5	TRBJ2-2	TGTGCTAGTGGTTTGGTACCGCAGGAGAACACCGGGGAGCTGTTTTTT	CASGLVPQENTGELFF
TRBD1	11	once	TRBV6-1	TRBJ1-1	TGTGCCAGCAGTGAAGCCAGGGGGGCTTTCTTT	CASSEARGAFF
TRBD2	16	.	TRBV24-1	TRBJ2-2	TGTGCCACCAGTGATTCCCTAGCGGCCGTCACCGGGGAGCTGTTTTTT	CATSDSLAAVTGELFF
.	15	.	TRBV5-1	TRBJ2-5	TGCGCCAGCAGCTTGGACGGGACTCGGGGAGAGACCCAGTACTTC	CASSLDGTRGETQYF
.	15	few	TRBV6-2/TRBV6-3	TRBJ2-6	TGTGCCAGCAGTTCAGGGGTTTTTGGGGCCAACGTCCTGACTTTC	CASSSGVFGANVLTF
.	16	.	TRBV4-1	TRBJ2-5	TGCGCCAGCAGCCAAGACCACCGGACAGAAGCGGAGACCCAGTACTTC	CASSQDHRTEAETQYF
.	13	.	TRBV28	TRBJ1-5	TGTGCCAGCAGTTTCCTCAGCAATCAGCCCCAGCATTTT	CASSFLSNQPQHF
TRBD2	14	.	TRBV7-2	TRBJ2-7	TGTGCCAGCAGTCAAGGGACTAGCGCCCACGAGCAGTACTTC	CASSQGTSAHEQYF
.	13	.	TRBV5-1	TRBJ1-2	TGCGCCAGCAGCCCCCTCGACACCTATGGCTACACCTTC	CASSPLDTYGYTF
TRBD2	16	.	TRBV6-5	TRBJ2-7	TGTGCCAGCAGTTCCCGTTCTAGCGGTAGCTCCTACGAGCAGTACTTC	CASSSRSSGSSYEQYF
.	14	.	TRBV9	TRBJ1-1	TGTGCCAGCAGCGTAAGGAGCCTGGGCACTGAAGCTTTCTTT	CASSVRSLGTEAFF
TRBD1	14	.	TRBV19	TRBJ2-7	TGTGCCAGTAGTCCCGGGACAGGGTACTACGAGCAGTACTTC	CASSPGTGYYEQYF
TRBD1	15	.	TRBV2	TRBJ2-3	TGTGCCAGCAGATTACAGGGGCAGGGGGTACATACGCAGTATTTT	CASRLQGQGVHTQYF